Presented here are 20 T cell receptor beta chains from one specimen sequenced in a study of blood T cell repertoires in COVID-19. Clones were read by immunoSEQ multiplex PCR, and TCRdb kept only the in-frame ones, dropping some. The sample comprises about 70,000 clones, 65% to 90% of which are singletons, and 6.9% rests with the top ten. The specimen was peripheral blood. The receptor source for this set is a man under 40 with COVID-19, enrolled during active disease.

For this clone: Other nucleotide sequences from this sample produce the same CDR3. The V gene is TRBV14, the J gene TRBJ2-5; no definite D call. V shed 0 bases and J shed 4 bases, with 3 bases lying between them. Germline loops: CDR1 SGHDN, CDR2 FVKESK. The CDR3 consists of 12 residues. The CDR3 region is CASSQEAETQYF. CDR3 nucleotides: TGTGCCAGCAGCCAAGAGGCAGAGACCCAGTACTTC.

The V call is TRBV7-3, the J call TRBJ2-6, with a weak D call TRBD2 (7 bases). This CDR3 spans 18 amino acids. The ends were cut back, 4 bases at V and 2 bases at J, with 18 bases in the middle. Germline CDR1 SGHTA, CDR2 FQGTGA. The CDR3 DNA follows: TGTGCCAGCAGCTCGGCAGGGAGGGGGTCAACTGGGGCCAACGTCCTGACTTTC. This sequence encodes CASSSAGRGSTGANVLTF.

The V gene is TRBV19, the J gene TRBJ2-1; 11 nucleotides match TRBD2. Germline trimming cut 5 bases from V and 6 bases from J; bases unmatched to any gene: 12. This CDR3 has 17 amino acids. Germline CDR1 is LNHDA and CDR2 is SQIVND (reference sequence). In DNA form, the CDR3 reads TGTGCCAGTAGTCCGGGACTAGCGGTCAATGGCCTCAATGAGCAGTTCTTC. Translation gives CASSPGLAVNGLNEQFF.

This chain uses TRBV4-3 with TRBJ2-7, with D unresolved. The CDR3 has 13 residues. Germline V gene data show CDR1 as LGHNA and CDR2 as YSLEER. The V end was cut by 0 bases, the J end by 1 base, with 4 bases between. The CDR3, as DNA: TGCGCCAGCAGCCAAGACAGGTCCTACGAGCAGTACTTC. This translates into CASSQDRSYEQYF.

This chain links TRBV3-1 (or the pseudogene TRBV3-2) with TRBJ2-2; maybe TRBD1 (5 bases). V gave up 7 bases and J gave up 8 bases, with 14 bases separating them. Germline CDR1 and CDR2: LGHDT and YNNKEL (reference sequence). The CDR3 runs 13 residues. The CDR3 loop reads CASTRVGLGELFF. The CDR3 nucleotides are TGTGCCAGCACCAGGGTAGGGTTAGGGGAGCTGTTTTTT.

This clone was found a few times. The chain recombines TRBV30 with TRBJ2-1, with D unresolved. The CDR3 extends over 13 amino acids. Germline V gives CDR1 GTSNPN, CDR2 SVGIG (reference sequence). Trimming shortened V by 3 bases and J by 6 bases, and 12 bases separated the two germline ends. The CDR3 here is CAWSPGVVNEQFF. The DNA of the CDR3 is TGTGCCTGGAGCCCCGGAGTGGTCAATGAGCAGTTCTTC.

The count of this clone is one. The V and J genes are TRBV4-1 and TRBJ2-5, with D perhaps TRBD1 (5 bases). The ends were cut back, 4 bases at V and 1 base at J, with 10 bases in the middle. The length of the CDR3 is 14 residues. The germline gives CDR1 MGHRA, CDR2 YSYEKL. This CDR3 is CASSPGDSQETQYF. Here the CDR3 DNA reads TGCGCCAGCAGCCCTGGAGACAGCCAAGAGACCCAGTACTTC.

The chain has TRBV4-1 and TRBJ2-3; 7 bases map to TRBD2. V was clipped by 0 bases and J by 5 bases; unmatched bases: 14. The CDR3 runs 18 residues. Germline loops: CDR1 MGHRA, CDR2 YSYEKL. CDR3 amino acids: CASSQEPVGTGGQDTQYF. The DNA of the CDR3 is TGCGCCAGCAGCCAAGAGCCGGTCGGGACGGGAGGACAAGATACGCAGTATTTT.

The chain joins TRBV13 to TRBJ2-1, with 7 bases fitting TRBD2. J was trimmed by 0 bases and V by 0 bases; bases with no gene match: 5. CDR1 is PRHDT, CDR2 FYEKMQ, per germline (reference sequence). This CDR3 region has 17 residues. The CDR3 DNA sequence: TGTGCCAGCAGCTTAGGCGGGAGGTACAGCTCCTACAATGAGCAGTTCTTC. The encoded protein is CASSLGGRYSSYNEQFF. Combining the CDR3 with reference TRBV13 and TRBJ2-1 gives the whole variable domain AAGVIQSPRHLIKEKRETATLKCYPIPRHDTVYWYQQGPGQDPQFLISFYEKMQSDKGSIPDRFSAQQFSDYHSELNMSSLELGDSALYFCASSLGGRYSSYNEQFFGPGTRLTVL.

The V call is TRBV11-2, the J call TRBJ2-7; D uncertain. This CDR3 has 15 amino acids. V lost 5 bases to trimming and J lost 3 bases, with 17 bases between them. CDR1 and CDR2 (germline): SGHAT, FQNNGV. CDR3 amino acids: CASSPASGVSYEQYF. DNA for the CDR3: TGTGCCAGCAGCCCGGCGTCTGGAGTCAGCTACGAGCAGTACTTC.

In nucleotides, the CDR3 is TGTGCCAGCAGCTTACTTGAACTCCGGAACACTGAAGCTTTCTTT. Translated, it gives CASSLLELRNTEAFF. The rearrangement links TRBV5-6 to TRBJ1-1, with D uncertain. CDR3 size: 15 residues. Trimming removed 2 bases from V and 1 base from J, with 12 bases in between. Germline loops: CDR1 SGHDT, CDR2 YYEEEE.

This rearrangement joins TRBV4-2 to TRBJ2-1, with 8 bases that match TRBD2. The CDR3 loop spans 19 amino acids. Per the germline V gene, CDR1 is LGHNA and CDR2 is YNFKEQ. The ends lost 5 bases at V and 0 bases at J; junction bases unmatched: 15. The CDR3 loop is CASSGGPSGHLSSYNEQFF. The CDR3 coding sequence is TGTGCCAGCAGCGGCGGACCTAGCGGGCATCTGAGCTCCTACAATGAGCAGTTCTTC.

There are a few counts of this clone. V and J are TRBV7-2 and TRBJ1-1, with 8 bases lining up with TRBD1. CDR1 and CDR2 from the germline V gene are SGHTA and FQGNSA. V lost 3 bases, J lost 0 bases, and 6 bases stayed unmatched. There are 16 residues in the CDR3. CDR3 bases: TGTGCCAGCAGCTTGCAGGGGGCCCTAATGAACACTGAAGCTTTCTTT. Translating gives CASSLQGALMNTEAFF.

CDR3 protein: CASSSRDTSNQPQHF. CDR3 DNA: TGTGCCAGCAGTTCCCGGGACACTAGCAATCAGCCCCAGCATTTT. This chain uses TRBV28 with TRBJ1-5; possibly TRBD1 for D (6 bases). This CDR3 region has 15 residues. The V gene lost 4 bases and the J gene lost 0 bases, with 10 bases spanning the gap. Germline V gives CDR1 MDHEN, CDR2 SYDVKM.

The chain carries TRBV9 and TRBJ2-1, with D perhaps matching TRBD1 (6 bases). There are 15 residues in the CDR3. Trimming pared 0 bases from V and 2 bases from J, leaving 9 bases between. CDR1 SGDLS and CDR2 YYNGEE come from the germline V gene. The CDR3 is CASSVEGGTYNEQFF. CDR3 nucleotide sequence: TGTGCCAGCAGCGTAGAAGGGGGAACCTACAATGAGCAGTTCTTC.

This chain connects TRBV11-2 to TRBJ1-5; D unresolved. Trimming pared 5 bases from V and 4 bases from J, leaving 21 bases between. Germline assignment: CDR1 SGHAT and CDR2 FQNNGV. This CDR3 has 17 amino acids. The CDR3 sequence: CASSEGGMLGFNQPQHF. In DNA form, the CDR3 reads TGTGCCAGCAGCGAGGGAGGTATGTTGGGGTTTAATCAGCCCCAGCATTTT.

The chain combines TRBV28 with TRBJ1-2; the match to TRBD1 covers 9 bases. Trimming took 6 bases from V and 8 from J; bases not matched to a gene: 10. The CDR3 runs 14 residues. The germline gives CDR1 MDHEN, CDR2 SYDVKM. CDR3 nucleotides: TGTGCCAGCAGCGACCTCAACAGGGGGCGAGGCTACACCTTC. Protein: CASSDLNRGRGYTF.

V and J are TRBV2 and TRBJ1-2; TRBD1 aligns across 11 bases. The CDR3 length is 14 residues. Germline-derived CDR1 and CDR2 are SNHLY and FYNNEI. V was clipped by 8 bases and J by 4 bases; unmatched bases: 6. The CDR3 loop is CASEFGTGGYGYTF. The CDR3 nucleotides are TGTGCCAGCGAATTCGGGACAGGGGGCTATGGCTACACCTTC.

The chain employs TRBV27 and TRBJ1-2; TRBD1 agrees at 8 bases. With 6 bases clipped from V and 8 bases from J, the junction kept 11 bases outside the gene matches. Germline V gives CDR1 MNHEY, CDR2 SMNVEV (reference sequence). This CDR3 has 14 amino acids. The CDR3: CASRRQGSVGGYTF. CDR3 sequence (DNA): TGTGCCAGCAGGAGACAGGGGTCCGTGGGCGGCTACACCTTC.

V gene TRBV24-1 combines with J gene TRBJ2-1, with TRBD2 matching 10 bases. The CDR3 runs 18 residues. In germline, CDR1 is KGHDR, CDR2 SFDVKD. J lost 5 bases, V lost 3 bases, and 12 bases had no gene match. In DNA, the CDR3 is TGTGCCACCAGTGATCCCCGTGGTAGCGGGAGGACAAACAATGAGCAGTTCTTC. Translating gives CATSDPRGSGRTNNEQFF.